This TCR beta chain originates from a study of cytomegalovirus exposure and HLA in healthy donors. Study-level background: Early released data comprised some 91 million unique TCRs from HLA-typed donors. Study-level points and caveats: TRBV6-2, TRBV6-3 and some other V segments were excluded as indistinguishable. In a later analysis, HLA-C alleles had the fewest associated TCRs, DRB1 alleles the most. Later work associated roughly 17,000 TCR beta sequences with HLA alleles at 0.05 false discovery rate.

This clone has just one count. Its specificity is not known. The V gene's germline CDR1 is SGHNT and CDR2 YYREEE (reference sequence). The CDR3 contains 16 residues. With V trimmed by 0 bases and J by 4 bases, 2 bases remained unmatched. Amplification used 60 Vbeta primers and 13 Jbeta primers. Method: immunoSEQ multiplex PCR; TCRdb's copy keeps in-frame clones and lacks some. This table holds some 120,000 clones, over 65% found once. Source material: PBMCs. The receptor was derived from a man aged 40-55 years in good health and CMV-seropositive. J is TRBJ1-6 and V is TRBV5-4, with 9 bases matching TRBD1. CDR3 region: CASSLGGTGYNSPLHF. The CDR3 DNA is TGTGCCAGCAGCTTGGGGGGGACAGGGTATAATTCACCCCTCCACTTT.